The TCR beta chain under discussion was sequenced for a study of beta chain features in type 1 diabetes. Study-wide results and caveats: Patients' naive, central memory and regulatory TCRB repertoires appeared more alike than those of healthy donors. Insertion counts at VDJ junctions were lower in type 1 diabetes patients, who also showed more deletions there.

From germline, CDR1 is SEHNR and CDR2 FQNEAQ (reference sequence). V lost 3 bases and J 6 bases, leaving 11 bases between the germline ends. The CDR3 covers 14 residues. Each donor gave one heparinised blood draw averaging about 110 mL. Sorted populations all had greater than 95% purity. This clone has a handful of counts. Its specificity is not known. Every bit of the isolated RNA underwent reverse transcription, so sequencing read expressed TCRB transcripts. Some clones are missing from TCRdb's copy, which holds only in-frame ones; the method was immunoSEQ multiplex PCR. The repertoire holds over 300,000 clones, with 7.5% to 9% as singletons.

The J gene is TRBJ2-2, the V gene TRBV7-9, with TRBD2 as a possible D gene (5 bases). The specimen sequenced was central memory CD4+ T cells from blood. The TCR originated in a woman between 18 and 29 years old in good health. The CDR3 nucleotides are TGTGCCAGCAGCTTTAGTGGAGGCGCCGGGGAGCTGTTTTTT. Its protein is CASSFSGGAGELFF.